These 25 T cell receptor beta chains came from one sample sequenced in a study of memory CD4+ T cells and cytomegalovirus serostatus. Single viable CD3+CD4+CD8-CD45RO+ cells were sorted as the memory CD4+ T cells. The table came from immunoSEQ multiplex PCR; TCRdb's copy has only in-frame clones and leaves some out. The table lists some 54,000 clones, over 70% of them singletons. The sample was memory CD4+ T cells from blood. The receptor source for this set is an adult in good health and CMV-seropositive.

A note on this clone: The junction does not match germline at one end; this may be a read error. Other DNA sequences in this specimen translate into the identical CDR3. The chain couples TRBV6-6 to TRBJ1-1, with a possible D match to TRBD1 (5 bases). The CDR3 runs to 14 residues. Germline V CDR1 and CDR2: MNHNY, SVGAGI (reference sequence). The CDR3 sequence: CASRGGLENTEAFF. CDR3 in DNA: TGTGCCAGCAGGGGGGGACTGGAGAACACTGAAGCCTTCTTT.

This rearrangement joins TRBV30 to TRBJ1-3, with TRBD1 as a possible D gene (5 bases). CDR3 length: 15 amino acids. V lost 1 base and J 1 base, leaving 11 bases between the germline ends. Germline V gene data show CDR1 as GTSNPN and CDR2 as SVGIG (reference sequence). The CDR3 region has the DNA TGTGCCTGGAGTGCGGGGACCCAGTCTGGAAACACCATATATTTT. It translates to CAWSAGTQSGNTIYF.

The chain combines TRBV6-1 with TRBJ2-7; possible D gene TRBD2, 7 bases. Per the germline V gene, CDR1 is MNHNS and CDR2 is SASEGT. This CDR3 contains 15 residues. With 4 bases removed from V and 2 bases from J, the gap between germline ends came to 15 bases. The CDR3 protein is CASSVGGGRAYEQYF. The CDR3 region has the DNA TGTGCCAGCAGTGTAGGCGGGGGCAGAGCCTACGAGCAGTACTTC.

This clone has a handful of counts. The gene calls are TRBV7-9 and TRBJ1-2, with a possible D match to TRBD1 (5 bases). This CDR3 is built from 14 residues. The germline V gene has CDR1 SEHNR and CDR2 FQNEAQ (reference sequence). Trimming took 1 base from V and 8 from J, leaving 14 bases between them. DNA of the CDR3: TGTGCCAGCAGCTTAGATCTCGGGGACGGGGGCTACACCTTC. Translation gives CASSLDLGDGGYTF.

The chain combines TRBV9 with TRBJ1-1, with D possibly being TRBD1 (6 bases). CDR1 and CDR2 from the germline V gene are SGDLS and YYNGEE. The CDR3 extends over 13 amino acids. Trimming cost V 3 bases and J 1 base, with 7 bases left between them. The CDR3 region is CASSAQGNTEAFF. Written as DNA, the CDR3 is TGTGCCAGCAGCGCACAGGGGAACACTGAAGCTTTCTTT.

The V gene is TRBV28, the J gene TRBJ2-4; TRBD1 aligns across 7 bases. The V and J ends lost 5 bases and 0 bases, in that order; junction bases with no gene match: 7. CDR1 and CDR2 (germline): MDHEN, SYDVKM. The CDR3 sequence is 16 residues long. This CDR3 reads CASSLRDRRAKNIQYF. The CDR3 coding sequence is TGTGCCAGCAGTCTAAGGGACAGAAGAGCCAAAAACATTCAGTACTTC. The full variable domain, with the rest looked up from reference TRBV28 and TRBJ2-4, is DVKVTQSSRYLVKRTGEKVFLECVQDMDHENMFWYRQDPGLGLRLIYFSYDVKMKEKGDIPEGYSVSREKKERFSLILESASTNQTSMYLCASSLRDRRAKNIQYFGAGTRLSVL.

The V call is TRBV29-1, the J call TRBJ1-1; tentatively, D is TRBD1 (5 bases). This CDR3 is built from 14 residues. The V gene lost 3 bases and the J gene lost 1 base, with 12 bases spanning the gap. Germline V gene sequence: CDR1 SQVTM, CDR2 ANQGSEA. CDR3 protein: CSVDRGLGNTEAFF. The CDR3 bases are TGCAGCGTTGATAGGGGATTAGGGAACACTGAAGCTTTCTTT.

The chain couples TRBV6-5 to TRBJ2-7, with D perhaps matching TRBD1 (5 bases). V gave up 0 bases and J gave up 3 bases, with 9 bases separating them. The CDR3 has 14 amino acids. The germline gives CDR1 MNHEY, CDR2 SVGAGI. The CDR3 loop reads CASSYSAGFYEQYF. CDR3 in DNA: TGTGCCAGCAGTTACTCTGCAGGGTTCTACGAGCAGTACTTC.

This clone was counted a single time. This rearrangement joins TRBV5-1 to TRBJ1-1; a possible D gene is TRBD1 (5 bases). The CDR3 is made up of 15 amino acids. Germline V gives CDR1 SGHRS, CDR2 YFSETQ. The germline V and J ends were trimmed by 1 base and 2 bases, with 12 bases remaining between them. The CDR3 sequence: CASSLRGEQNTEAFF. The CDR3 coding sequence is TGCGCCAGCAGCTTGAGAGGGGAACAAAACACTGAAGCTTTCTTT.

The V call is TRBV7-2, the J call TRBJ2-7, with D unclear. The CDR3 sequence is 12 residues long. In germline, CDR1 is SGHTA, CDR2 FQGNSA. The V end lost 2 bases, the J end lost 4 bases, and 6 bases lay between the germline ends. CDR3 amino acids: CASSLTTYEQYF. The CDR3 DNA follows: TGTGCCAGCAGCTTAACAACGTACGAGCAGTACTTC.

The chain recombines TRBV6-5 with TRBJ1-1, with 8 positions matching TRBD1. The J segment lost 5 bases and the V segment lost 1 base, leaving 6 bases of the junction unmatched. This CDR3 comprises 15 residues. In germline, CDR1 is MNHEY, CDR2 SVGAGI. CDR3 residues: CASSYFTGGRTEAFF. CDR3 DNA: TGTGCCAGCAGTTACTTCACAGGGGGACGGACTGAAGCTTTCTTT.

The chain has TRBV5-1 and TRBJ2-1; 7 nucleotides agree with TRBD2. Trimming removed 4 bases from V and 6 bases from J; junction bases left unmatched: 10. This CDR3 is built from 15 residues. Germline CDR1 SGHRS, CDR2 YFSETQ. This chain's CDR3 is CASSPAGLSVNEQFF. The CDR3 DNA reads TGCGCCAGCAGCCCGGCGGGACTATCGGTCAATGAGCAGTTCTTC. Looking up the rest from reference TRBV5-1 and TRBJ2-1 gives the full variable domain: KAGVTQTPRYLIKTRGQQVTLSCSPISGHRSVSWYQQTPGQGLQFLFEYFSETQRNKGNFPGRFSGRQFSNSRSEMNVSTLELGDSALYLCASSPAGLSVNEQFFGPGTRLTVL.

About this clone: At one of its ends the junction is not consistent with the germline gene, which may arise from a read error. This chain uses TRBV7-7 with TRBJ2-1; TRBD2 agrees at 14 bases. This CDR3 comprises 16 residues. In germline, CDR1 is SSHAT, CDR2 FNYEAQ (reference sequence). Here the CDR3 reads CASSNGGTSGRTEQFF. The CDR3 DNA is TGTGCTAGCAGCAATGGAGGGACTAGCGGGAGAACGGAGCAGTTCTTC.

The V gene is TRBV18, the J gene TRBJ2-1, with 9 bases identical to TRBD2. The V segment lost 6 bases and the J segment 3 bases; nucleotides outside the gene matches: 6. The CDR3 has 15 residues. Germline CDR1 and CDR2: KGHSH and LQKENI. CDR3 amino acids: CASSARTSDYNEQFF. The CDR3 coding sequence is TGTGCCAGCTCCGCGCGGACTAGCGACTACAATGAGCAGTTCTTC.

The chain uses TRBV7-6 and TRBJ2-5; TRBD2 matches 10 bases. The germline CDR1 and CDR2 sequences are SGHVS and FNYEAQ. This CDR3 is 13 amino acids long. Unmatched junction bases numbered 2, after V lost 5 bases and J lost 5 bases. The CDR3 reads CASSVGLAETQYF. CDR3 sequence (DNA): TGTGCCAGCAGCGTGGGACTAGCGGAGACCCAGTACTTC.

This clone was detected only a few times. The chain recombines TRBV18 with TRBJ1-1; a weak D match, TRBD1 (5 bases). Deletions cut 2 bases from V and 7 bases from J, with 14 bases between. This CDR3 contains 14 residues. Germline V CDR1 and CDR2: KGHSH, LQKENI. The CDR3 spells CASSPRNGADEAFF. The CDR3 region has the DNA TGTGCCAGCTCACCAAGGAACGGGGCTGATGAAGCTTTCTTT.

The CDR3 region is CASSRPGQAGNEQFF. CDR3 coding DNA: TGTGCCAGCAGCCGGCCGGGACAGGCGGGCAATGAGCAGTTCTTC. The chain carries TRBV7-9 and TRBJ2-1; 8 nucleotides agree with TRBD1. Trimming cost V 5 bases and J 6 bases; bases outside gene matches: 9. Germline V CDR1 and CDR2: SEHNR, FQNEAQ (reference sequence). The CDR3 covers 15 residues.

The rearrangement uses TRBV6-6 and TRBJ2-7, with D possibly TRBD1 on 6 matching bases. V was clipped by 8 bases and J by 6 bases, with 14 bases between them. The length of the CDR3 is 12 residues. In germline, CDR1 is MNHNY, CDR2 SVGAGI (reference sequence). The CDR3 DNA follows: TGTGCCAGCCTTTTACAGGGCGGCGAGCAGTACTTC. It codes for CASLLQGGEQYF.

The CDR3, as DNA: TGTGCCAGCAGTTTAGGAACCGGGGAGCTGTTTTTT. Its protein is CASSLGTGELFF. The genes are TRBV27 and TRBJ2-2; D call uncertain. Trimming took off 2 bases at V and 5 bases at J, with 3 bases between the two ends. Per the germline V gene, CDR1 is MNHEY and CDR2 is SMNVEV (reference sequence). The CDR3 loop spans 12 amino acids.

The chain employs TRBV28 and TRBJ2-7; no clear D. CDR3 size: 12 residues. CDR1 and CDR2 from the germline V gene are MDHEN and SYDVKM. V was trimmed by 5 bases and J by 2 bases, leaving 7 bases between them. DNA for the CDR3: TGTGCCAGCAGTCCGAACGCCTACGAGCAGTACTTC. The encoded protein is CASSPNAYEQYF.

This chain connects TRBV7-3 to TRBJ2-1; no definite D call. V lost 1 base, J lost 10 bases, and 14 bases lay in between. The length of the CDR3 is 14 residues. Germline V gene data show CDR1 as SGHTA and CDR2 as FQGTGA. The CDR3 DNA sequence: TGTGCCAGCAGCTTAAGGTCCCAGGCCGGAGAGCAGTTCTTC. Translation gives CASSLRSQAGEQFF.

CDR3 in amino acids: CASSQWGTGNTEAFF. CDR3 nucleotide sequence: TGCGCCAGCAGCCAATGGGGCACAGGGAACACTGAAGCTTTCTTT. This rearrangement joins TRBV4-3 to TRBJ1-1, with D possibly TRBD1 on 5 matching bases. This CDR3 has 15 amino acids. Germline V gene sequence: CDR1 LGHNA, CDR2 YSLEER. Trimming stripped 2 bases from V and 1 base from J, with 11 bases between.

V gene TRBV19 combines with J gene TRBJ1-5; D uncertain. The CDR3 length is 16 residues. Trimming left V 4 bases short and J 3 bases short, with 16 bases between. Germline V gene lookup returns CDR1 LNHDA and CDR2 SQIVND (reference sequence). In nucleotides, the CDR3 is TGTGCCAGTAGTAGCAGGACTACTTTTAACAATCAGCCCCAGCATTTT. Its protein is CASSSRTTFNNQPQHF.

The CDR3 sequence: CASTRDLSQETQYF. In DNA, the CDR3 is TGCGCCAGCACTCGGGACCTATCTCAAGAGACCCAGTACTTC. This chain uses TRBV5-1 with TRBJ2-5; D is perhaps TRBD1 or TRBD2 (5 bases each). The germline gives CDR1 SGHRS, CDR2 YFSETQ. Trimming pared 6 bases from V and 2 bases from J, leaving 14 bases between. The CDR3 sequence is 14 residues long.

The rearrangement uses TRBV7-8 and TRBJ2-7, with TRBD2 identical over 9 bases. The CDR3 has 14 amino acids. In germline, CDR1 is SGHVS, CDR2 FQNEAQ. CDR3 in amino acids: CASERVAGDYEQYF. For the CDR3, the DNA is TGTGCTTCAGAGCGGGTAGCGGGAGACTACGAGCAGTACTTC. Variable domain in full (rest from reference TRBV7-8 and TRBJ2-7): GAGVSQSPRYKVAKRGQDVALRCDPISGHVSLFWYQQALGQGPEFLTYFQNEAQLDKSGLPSDRFFAERPEGSVSTLKIQRTQQEDSAVYLCASERVAGDYEQYFGPGTRLTVT.